This TCR beta chain was identified during a study of blood T cell repertoires in COVID-19. Study details: Specimens from acute and convalescent COVID-19 originated in the United States, Italy and Spain. T cells, B-cell-depleted T cells, or PBMCs supplied cDNA or gDNA.

This CDR3 spans 11 amino acids. V lost 7 bases, J lost 11 bases, and 14 bases lay in between. Per the study methods: From reference gene primer amplification, estimates of nucleated cell counts were derived. The method was immunoSEQ multiplex PCR; TCRdb's version includes in-frame clones alone and lacks a portion of them. V, J and clone size reflect that table, while D and trimming were determined from the DNA. This table has around 53,000 clones, 87% appearing once. This TCR was sampled from a man aged 50 to 59 with acute or convalescent COVID-19. Material for sequencing was peripheral blood. The genes are TRBV12-3 or TRBV12-4 and TRBJ1-1, with D possibly being TRBD1 (5 bases). CDR3 protein: CASIGAGKAFF. The CDR3 region has the DNA TGTGCCAGCATTGGGGCAGGGAAGGCTTTCTTT.